The clone carrying this TCR beta chain was counted a single time. Its matching antigen is unknown. The sample comes from a study of T cell responses to AZD1222 COVID-19 vaccine. Study-wide points: Unmutated regions of variants are reportedly targeted by nearly half of spike-specific TCRs. Spike-specific TCR breadth and depth went up after people got two AZD1222 doses.

The CDR3 covers 13 residues. Trimming cost V 7 bases and J 0 bases, with 9 bases left between them. Sequencing used immunoSEQ multiplex PCR; TCRdb keeps in-frame clones, though not all of them. The table lists about 100,000 clones, around nine tenths of them singletons. The TCR was taken from an adult in good health. Sequencing was performed on peripheral blood, taken on day 0 of AZD1222 vaccination. The V gene is TRBV12-3 or TRBV12-4, the J gene TRBJ1-1; a weak D match, TRBD1 (5 bases). This CDR3 is CASTTTVNTEAFF. CDR3 DNA: TGTGCCAGCACCACGACAGTGAACACTGAAGCTTTCTTT.